This TCR beta chain is from a study of human T cells and chemical hapten exposure. Time point: patch test 1, 2 weeks after DPC sensitization. This sample's treatment: therapeutic diphenylcyclopropenone sensitization with weekly scalp DPC. Venepuncture was done earlier than the placement of each patch test. TCRdb redid the calling of the RACE reads with MiXCR, one entry per CDR3 protein. The sample carries about 380,000 distinct CDR3 sequences, around 5% recorded once. A few counts support this clonotype. CDR1 is DFQATT, CDR2 SNEGSKA, per germline (reference sequence). Between the trimmed V and J ends, which lost 1 base and 15 bases, there was a span of 16 bases. The CDR3 sequence is 12 residues long.

This receptor was taken from a woman between 50 and 59 years old with alopecia areata. Some clones in this sample may be carry-over from other donors' samples. Sample: whole blood, taken in connection with sensitization to the hapten diphenylcyclopropenone (DPC). This chain uses TRBV20-1 with TRBJ2-1, with D possibly being TRBD2 (6 bases). This CDR3 reads CSARGPAGFGFF. For the CDR3, the DNA is TGCAGTGCTAGAGGTCCGGCGGGATTCGGGTTCTTC.